This TCR beta chain was found in a study of T cell changes during pregnancy in multiple sclerosis. This clone was seen only once. Clones were sequenced by immunoSEQ multiplex PCR, and TCRdb holds only the in-frame ones, with some missing. Of tens of thousands of clones listed, approximately 92% are singletons. Trimming left V 0 bases short and J 2 bases short, with 22 bases between. This CDR3 is 18 amino acids long. Germline values: CDR1 SQVTM, CDR2 ANQGSEA. The sequence was collected from a female donor with multiple sclerosis, enrolled in a pregnancy study. The material sequenced was CD8+ T cells from peripheral blood mononuclear cells, taken in the third trimester of pregnancy. The chain combines TRBV29-1 with TRBJ1-2; no firm D call. Written as DNA, the CDR3 is TGCAGCGTTGAAGATCCCGGAGAGGGTATCGGCTTAAACTATGGCTACACCTTC. Translation gives CSVEDPGEGIGLNYGYTF.